Below are 22 T cell receptor beta chains sequenced from a single sample in a study of type 1 regulatory T cells. Study outcomes and limitations: Compared with non-type 1 regulatory T cells, type 1 regulatory T cells showed a more restricted TCR repertoire.

Antigens of these TCRs are unknown. TCRdb redid the calling of the reads with MiXCR, one entry per CDR3 protein. Here the sample spans more than 4,500 distinct CDR3 sequences, approximately 24% being singletons. The specimen sequenced was cultured type 1 regulatory T (Tr1) cells, either the whole culture or a sorted fraction (not recorded which). These receptors all come from a human donor in good health.

This clonotype ranks as medium-sized (0.01 to 0.1%). The chain uses TRBV7-9 and TRBJ1-1, with D uncertain. The CDR3 sequence is 14 residues long. V was cut by 1 base and J by 4 bases, with 10 bases left in between. The germline V gene has CDR1 SEHNR and CDR2 FQNEAQ (reference sequence). The CDR3 DNA follows: TGTGCCAGCAGCTTAGTCCAGGCCATCACTGAAGCTTTCTTT. The encoded protein is CASSLVQAITEAFF.

In the case of this clonotype: Germline and junction disagree at one end, which may indicate a read error. This chain uses TRBV2 with TRBJ1-5, with D perhaps TRBD1 (5 bases). The CDR3 is made up of 14 amino acids. Germline V gives CDR1 SNHLY, CDR2 FYNNEI. The CDR3 bases are TGTGCCAGCAGGGGGACCGCTAGCAATCAGGCCCAGCATTTT. Its translation: CASRGTASNQAQHF.

The V call is TRBV11-3, the J call TRBJ2-1; D perhaps matches TRBD1 (8 bases). V shed 4 bases and J shed 5 bases, with 12 bases lying between them. The CDR3 is made up of 14 amino acids. CDR1 and CDR2 (germline): SGHNT, YENEEA. CDR3 amino acids: CASSYRGGNNEQFF. The CDR3, as DNA: TGTGCCAGCAGCTACAGGGGGGGAAACAATGAGCAGTTCTTC.

Comments on this clonotype: Being one base from a much bigger clone, this may be a read error. V is TRBV24-1 and J is TRBJ2-5; possibly TRBD2 for D (5 bases). Trimming left V 3 bases short and J 6 bases short, with 10 bases between. This CDR3 is built from 13 residues. Germline assignment: CDR1 KGHDR and CDR2 SFDVKD. In DNA form, the CDR3 reads TGTGCCACCAGTGATGGAGGTCGGCAGACCCAGTACTTC. Its translation: CATSDGGRQTQYF.

V and J are TRBV10-3 and TRBJ2-2; 8 bases match TRBD2. CDR1 and CDR2 from the germline V gene are ENHRY and SYGVKD. The CDR3 is made up of 14 amino acids. J lost 9 bases, V lost 7 bases, and 10 bases had no gene match. The CDR3 reads CAITQGLDYRELFF. The CDR3, as DNA: TGTGCCATCACCCAGGGACTAGATTATCGGGAGCTGTTTTTT.

This clonotype counts as medium-sized (0.01 to 0.1%). The rearrangement joins TRBV6-6 to TRBJ2-2; weak D call: TRBD1 (7 bases). CDR1 is MNHNY and CDR2 is SVGAGI in the germline V gene (reference sequence). The V end was cut by 6 bases, the J end by 3 bases, with 11 bases between. CDR3 length: 14 residues. CDR3 sequence reads: CASRRRGDTGELFF. Written as DNA, the CDR3 is TGTGCCAGCAGACGCAGGGGGGACACCGGGGAGCTGTTTTTT.

This clonotype was seen at least ten times. The chain recombines TRBV19 with TRBJ2-7, with D possibly being TRBD1 (5 bases). The CDR3 spans 13 residues. Germline values: CDR1 LNHDA, CDR2 SQIVND (reference sequence). Trimming shortened V by 7 bases and J by 4 bases, and 14 bases separated the two germline ends. CDR3 sequence (DNA): TGTGCCAGTACCCCGGACACCGGGTACGAGCAGTACTTC. Encoded protein: CASTPDTGYEQYF.

This clonotype showed up many times. The chain recombines TRBV6-2 or TRBV6-3 with TRBJ2-1, with 14 positions matching TRBD2. V lost 4 bases, J lost 10 bases, and 6 bases stayed unmatched. This CDR3 is built from 15 residues. From germline, CDR1 is MNHEY and CDR2 SVGEGT. The CDR3 DNA reads as TGTGCCAGCAGTTTACGACTAGCGGGGGGGCGAGAGCAGTTCTTC. It specifies CASSLRLAGGREQFF.

Of note for this clonotype: This likely traces to a read error, being one base from a far larger clone. The genes are TRBV4-2 and TRBJ1-1; D remains ambiguous. CDR3 length: 14 amino acids. CDR1 is LGHNA and CDR2 is YNFKEQ in the germline V gene. CDR3 amino acids: CTSSQGLMNTEAFF. CDR3 nucleotide sequence: TGCACCAGCAGCCAAGGACTGATGAACACTGAAGCTTTCTTT.

The chain recombines TRBV7-8 with TRBJ2-7; TRBD1 matches 8 bases. The germline gives CDR1 SGHVS, CDR2 FQNEAQ. With V trimmed by 2 bases and J by 5 bases, 17 bases remained unmatched. The CDR3 length is 18 residues. The CDR3 region has the DNA TGTGCCAGCAGCTTAATCATTCTCCTCGGACAGGGAAATCACGAGCAGTACTTC. Protein: CASSLIILLGQGNHEQYF.

V and J are TRBV6-6 and TRBJ2-2; 9 nucleotides agree with TRBD2. J was trimmed by 4 bases and V by 7 bases; bases with no gene match: 7. CDR1 MNHNY and CDR2 SVGAGI come from the germline V gene (reference sequence). CDR3 length: 15 residues. The CDR3 here is CASTRTSDATGELFF. CDR3 sequence (DNA): TGTGCCAGCACCCGGACTAGCGACGCCACCGGGGAGCTGTTTTTT.

To note about this clonotype: Compared with germline, one end of the junction differs, possibly owing to a read error. J is TRBJ2-1 and V is TRBV5-1, with D possibly matching TRBD2 (6 bases). CDR1 and CDR2 (germline): SGHRS, YFSETQ. The CDR3 sequence is 15 residues long. CDR3: CASGFGGATYNEQFF. The CDR3 region has the DNA TGCGCCAGCGGCTTCGGCGGGGCTACTTACAATGAGCAGTTCTTC.

In this sample, this clonotype turned up many times. V is TRBV7-2 and J is TRBJ2-3; 7 bases match TRBD2. This CDR3 comprises 15 residues. From germline, CDR1 is SGHTA and CDR2 FQGNSA. After removal of 5 bases from V and 1 base from J, the junction contained 6 bases not matched to a gene. CDR3 residues: CASSARGIRTDTQYF. The DNA for the CDR3 is TGTGCCAGCAGCGCGCGGGGGATACGCACAGATACGCAGTATTTT.

This clonotype has a count of ten or more. The J gene is TRBJ2-7, the V gene TRBV7-9, with 9 bases aligning to TRBD1. This CDR3 has 14 residues. J was trimmed by 5 bases and V by 5 bases; bases with no gene match: 7. Germline CDR1 is SEHNR and CDR2 is FQNEAQ (reference sequence). The CDR3, as DNA: TGTGCCAGCAGCCCGGGACAGGGACACGACGAGCAGTACTTC. Translating it yields CASSPGQGHDEQYF.

The sample holds one count of this clonotype. J is TRBJ1-2 and V is TRBV20-1; D perhaps matches TRBD1 (6 bases). Germline V lookup: CDR1 DFQATT, CDR2 SNEGSKA (reference sequence). The V end was cut by 4 bases, the J end by 2 bases, with 11 bases between. This CDR3 is built from 13 residues. The CDR3 reads CSATGADNYGYTF. The CDR3 DNA sequence: TGCAGTGCTACAGGGGCAGACAACTATGGCTACACCTTC.

This clonotype has only a few counts. V is TRBV11-3 and J is TRBJ2-1, with D perhaps assigned TRBD1 or TRBD2 (5 bases each). Trimming took off 1 base at V and 2 bases at J, with 9 bases between the two ends. The CDR3 covers 15 residues. Per germline, CDR1 SGHNT and CDR2 YENEEA. The chain's CDR3 is CASSLGRGAYNEQFF. DNA for the CDR3: TGTGCCAGCAGCTTAGGAAGGGGAGCCTACAATGAGCAGTTCTTC.

J is TRBJ1-2 and V is TRBV9; D uncertain. With 4 bases removed from V and 4 bases from J, the gap between germline ends came to 8 bases. CDR3 size: 12 residues. The germline gives CDR1 SGDLS, CDR2 YYNGEE. The CDR3 loop reads CASSSPGYGYTF. The CDR3 DNA reads as TGTGCCAGCAGCTCCCCGGGCTATGGCTACACCTTC. Supplemented by reference TRBV9 and TRBJ1-2, the full variable domain reads DSGVTQTPKHLITATGQRVTLRCSPRSGDLSVYWYQQSLDQGLQFLIQYYNGEERAKGNILERFSAQQFPDLHSELNLSSLELGDSALYFCASSSPGYGYTFGSGTRLTVV.

Note on this clonotype: A read error may be the cause here, since a much bigger clone is one base away. The V and J genes are TRBV12-3 or TRBV12-4 and TRBJ1-6; TRBD1 might be the D (5 bases). The CDR3 consists of 14 residues. The CDR3 loop is CASSLLGTNSPFHF. The DNA for the CDR3 is TGTGCCAGCAGTTTACTCGGGACTAATTCACCCTTCCACTTT.

The rearrangement joins TRBV20-1 to TRBJ2-1; 9 nucleotides agree with TRBD2. V was clipped by 6 bases and J by 3 bases; unmatched bases: 12. This CDR3 is 16 amino acids long. In germline, CDR1 is DFQATT, CDR2 SNEGSKA (reference sequence). CDR3 DNA sequence: TGCAGTGCCCCTGGGGTGGCGGGGGGGATCTACAATGAGCAGTTCTTC. It yields the protein CSAPGVAGGIYNEQFF.

This clonotype is categorized as medium-sized. J is TRBJ1-2 and V is TRBV5-6; D not resolved. The germline gives CDR1 SGHDT, CDR2 YYEEEE. This CDR3 spans 15 amino acids. V was cut by 0 bases and J by 9 bases, with 18 bases left in between. This CDR3 reads CASSLVWTASMSYTF. DNA of the CDR3: TGTGCCAGCAGCTTGGTTTGGACGGCGTCGATGAGCTACACCTTC.

The chain has TRBV20-1 and TRBJ1-1; no clear D gene. Germline V gene data show CDR1 as DFQATT and CDR2 as SNEGSKA (reference sequence). The CDR3 loop spans 10 amino acids. V was shortened by 4 bases and J by 11 bases, with 11 bases between the two germline ends. The CDR3, as DNA: TGCAGTGCTAATACGGTTTCGGCTTTCTTT. This gives the protein CSANTVSAFF.

The rearrangement uses TRBV7-9 and TRBJ2-2, with 8 positions matching TRBD2. Trimming removed 6 bases from V and 4 bases from J; junction bases left unmatched: 4. In germline, CDR1 is SEHNR, CDR2 FQNEAQ (reference sequence). The CDR3 is 14 residues long. CDR3 DNA sequence: TGTGCCAGCAGACTAGCGGTGTTCACCGGGGAGCTGTTTTTT. Translation gives CASRLAVFTGELFF.